This record looks at one T cell receptor (beta chain) sequence and its context. This entry belongs to a study of technical replicates of blood from several donors. Clones were read by immunoSEQ multiplex PCR, and TCRdb kept only the in-frame ones, dropping some. Here the sample spans under 95,000 clones, about 90% being singletons. The CDR3 loop spans 13 amino acids. Germline V gene lookup returns CDR1 LGHNA and CDR2 YNFKEQ. V dropped 4 bases and J dropped 3 bases, with 10 bases sitting between them. The receptor was isolated from a human donor in good health. V is TRBV4-2 and J is TRBJ2-7; D gene ambiguous. Sequencing was performed on T cells isolated from PBMCs. The CDR3 region has the DNA TGTGCCAGCAGCCCCGGCGGAAACTACGAGCAGTACTTC. It specifies CASSPGGNYEQYF.